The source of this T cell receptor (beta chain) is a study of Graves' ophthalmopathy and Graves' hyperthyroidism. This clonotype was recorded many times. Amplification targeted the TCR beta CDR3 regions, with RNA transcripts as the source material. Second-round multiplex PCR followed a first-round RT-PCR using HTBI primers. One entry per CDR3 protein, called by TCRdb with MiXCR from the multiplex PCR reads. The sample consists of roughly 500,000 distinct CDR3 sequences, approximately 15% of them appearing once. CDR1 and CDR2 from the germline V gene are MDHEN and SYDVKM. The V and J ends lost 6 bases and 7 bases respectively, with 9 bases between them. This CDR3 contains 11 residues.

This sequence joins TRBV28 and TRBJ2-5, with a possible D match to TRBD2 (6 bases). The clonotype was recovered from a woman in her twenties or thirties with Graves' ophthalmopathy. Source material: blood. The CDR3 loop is CASREGGTQYF. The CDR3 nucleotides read TGTGCCAGCAGGGAGGGCGGGACCCAGTACTTC.